Below are 7 T cell receptor beta chains sequenced from a single sample in a study of cytomegalovirus exposure and HLA in healthy donors. Amplification used 60 Vbeta primers and 13 Jbeta primers. Data came from immunoSEQ multiplex PCR; TCRdb stores just in-frame clones and leaves some out. The sample contains 130,000 to 150,000 clones, approximately 80% of which appear only once. Sequencing was performed on PBMCs. The receptors were gathered from a man between 35 and 55 years old in good health and CMV-seronegative.

The CDR3 protein is CASSELRQELIKTQYF. The CDR3 DNA reads TGTGCCAGCAGTGAGCTTAGGCAGGAACTTATTAAGACCCAGTACTTC. This chain connects TRBV2 to TRBJ2-5; D unclear. This CDR3 spans 16 amino acids. Per the germline V gene, CDR1 is SNHLY and CDR2 is FYNNEI. The V end lost 3 bases, the J end lost 6 bases, and 20 bases lay between the germline ends.

The CDR3 region is CASSSPAGAFYEQYF. The CDR3, as DNA: TGTGCCAGCAGTTCCCCGGCGGGGGCTTTCTACGAGCAGTACTTC. The rearrangement links TRBV28 to TRBJ2-7; D might be TRBD2 (7 bases). Germline V gives CDR1 MDHEN, CDR2 SYDVKM. CDR3 length: 15 residues. V lost 4 bases and J 3 bases, leaving 16 bases between the germline ends.

This clone was observed once. This sequence joins TRBV11-2 and TRBJ2-7, with D perhaps TRBD1 (6 bases). The CDR3 covers 12 residues. Deletions cut 0 bases from V and 10 bases from J, with 10 bases between. Germline values: CDR1 SGHAT, CDR2 FQNNGV. CDR3 coding DNA: TGTGCCAGCAGCTTAGATGAACAGGGACAGTACTTC. This sequence encodes CASSLDEQGQYF.

This chain links TRBV20-1 with TRBJ1-1, with D unresolved. V lost 6 bases to trimming and J lost 1 base, with 6 bases between them. Germline V CDR1 and CDR2: DFQATT, SNEGSKA (reference sequence). This CDR3 is built from 11 residues. This chain's CDR3 is CSAPRNTEAFF. The CDR3 region has the DNA TGCAGTGCCCCCCGGAACACTGAAGCTTTCTTT.

The chain has TRBV28 and TRBJ1-2, with D possibly matching TRBD1 (6 bases). CDR3 length equals 13 residues. CDR1 MDHEN and CDR2 SYDVKM come from the germline V gene. The V end was cut by 6 bases, the J end by 8 bases, with 16 bases between. DNA of the CDR3: TGTGCCAGCAGCCAATACAGGGATGGGGGCTACACCTTC. Its protein product is CASSQYRDGGYTF.

This clone has just a few counts. The V gene is TRBV4-3, the J gene TRBJ1-1, with D possibly matching TRBD1 (5 bases). Germline CDR1 LGHNA, CDR2 YSLEER. Trimming pared 0 bases from V and 5 bases from J, leaving 16 bases between. CDR3 length: 16 amino acids. CDR3 residues: CASSQDPTGVGTEAFF. CDR3 in DNA: TGCGCCAGCAGCCAAGATCCAACGGGGGTCGGAACTGAAGCTTTCTTT.

CDR3 sequence reads: CASSYYLTGTSSETQYF. CDR3 nucleotides: TGTGCCAGCAGTTATTATTTAACCGGGACTAGCTCGGAGACCCAGTACTTC. The chain couples TRBV2 to TRBJ2-5; 9 positions agree with TRBD2. CDR1 and CDR2 (germline): SNHLY, FYNNEI. Trimming at V came to 5 bases and at J to 5 bases, leaving 15 bases not matched to a gene. The CDR3 has 17 residues.